These 30 T cell receptor beta chains share one sample of origin, sequenced in a study of regulatory T cells in long-lasting Graves disease. Arm-PCR of CDR3 regions and iRepertoire HTBI primers were the basis on which TCR beta libraries were built. TCRdb reprocessed the multiplex PCR reads with MiXCR, giving one entry per CDR3 protein. The sample has 530,000 or so distinct CDR3 sequences; more than 15% are singletons. Time point specified: newly diagnosed GD, antithyroid drugs for less than 3 months. With RNA extracted from PBMCs as input, the TCR library was made. These data also featured in a second study, about T cells in Graves' hyperthyroidism and ophthalmopathy.

Sequencing used peripheral blood mononuclear cells (PBMCs), obtained at new diagnosis, from a patient treated with antithyroid drugs. The source is a man between 18 and 29 years old with Graves disease.

With regard to this clonotype: This could be a read error, since a much larger clone is one nucleotide away. The gene calls are TRBV6-1 and TRBJ2-2; possible D gene TRBD2, 5 bases. The V gene's germline CDR1 is MNHNS and CDR2 SASEGT. The CDR3 is 14 amino acids. The CDR3 DNA follows: TGTGCCAGCAGTGAACGTCTAAGCCCCGGGGAGCTGGTTTTT. It encodes CASSERLSPGELVF.

This chain links TRBV7-9 with TRBJ2-7; no clear D. The V gene lost 4 bases and the J gene lost 3 bases, with 10 bases spanning the gap. The CDR3 sequence is 13 residues long. Germline lookup yields CDR1 SEHNR and CDR2 FQNEAQ (reference sequence). The CDR3 coding sequence is TGTGCCAGCAGCTCTCCCCGAGTCTACGAGCAGTACTTC. The encoded protein is CASSSPRVYEQYF.

This rearrangement joins TRBV5-1 to TRBJ2-7; 9 nucleotides line up with TRBD1. The V and J ends lost 2 bases and 7 bases, in that order; junction bases with no gene match: 10. This CDR3 comprises 15 residues. Germline loops: CDR1 SGHRS, CDR2 YFSETQ. The CDR3 nucleotides are TGCGCCAGCAGCTTAGGGACAGGGAGGTTGCCGGAGCAGTACTTC. Protein product: CASSLGTGRLPEQYF.

This clonotype occurred a few times. The V call is TRBV19, the J call TRBJ1-1; 9 bases line up with TRBD1. The CDR3 length is 14 residues. Germline-derived CDR1 and CDR2 are LNHDA and SQIVND (reference sequence). V lost 4 bases and J lost 6; bases outside the gene matches: 6. DNA of the CDR3: TGTGCCAGTAGTAGGGACAGGGTGAAGGCTGAAGCTTTCTTT. Encoded protein: CASSRDRVKAEAFF.

This clonotype was detected many times. The chain has TRBV6-1 and TRBJ1-1; D unclear. CDR3 length: 13 amino acids. In germline, CDR1 is MNHNS, CDR2 SASEGT. V lost 2 bases and J lost 8, with 12 bases in between. The CDR3 DNA reads as TGTGCCAGCAGTGAAACACCTTCCCGAGAAGCTTTCTTT. This sequence encodes CASSETPSREAFF.

The sample holds many counts of this clonotype. The V gene is TRBV7-3, the J gene TRBJ2-5; possible D gene TRBD2, 5 bases. The CDR3 is made up of 13 amino acids. V was shortened by 4 bases and J by 3 bases, with 9 bases between the two germline ends. The germline V gene has CDR1 SGHTA and CDR2 FQGTGA. CDR3 nucleotides: TGTGCCAGCAGCTCGCGGGCCGAAGAGACCCAGTACTTC. Its translation: CASSSRAEETQYF.

This clonotype has only a few counts. The gene calls are TRBV6-2 or TRBV6-3 and TRBJ2-1; 12 bases line up with TRBD2. V trimming: 6 bases; J trimming: 5 bases; junction bases outside the gene matches: 5. The CDR3 is made up of 15 amino acids. CDR1 is MNHEY and CDR2 is SVGEGT in the germline V gene. The CDR3 sequence is CASRRLAGENNEQFF. The CDR3 DNA sequence: TGTGCCAGCAGGAGACTAGCGGGAGAGAACAATGAGCAGTTCTTC.

The chain employs TRBV10-3 and TRBJ2-3; the match to TRBD2 covers 7 bases. The CDR3 extends over 20 amino acids. The ends lost 0 bases at V and 2 bases at J; junction bases unmatched: 17. Germline lookup yields CDR1 ENHRY and CDR2 SYGVKD. CDR3 coding DNA: TGTGCCATCAGTGAGTCTGGGACTATGATAAGCCTGGCACACACAGATACGCAGTATTTT. It codes for CAISESGTMISLAHTDTQYF.

This clonotype was seen only a few times. The V and J genes are TRBV30 and TRBJ1-3, with 7 bases aligning to TRBD1. Unmatched junction bases numbered 8, after V lost 3 bases and J lost 3 bases. The CDR3 is made up of 15 amino acids. Germline lookup yields CDR1 GTSNPN and CDR2 SVGIG (reference sequence). The CDR3 loop reads CAWSDTGEGGNTIYF. The DNA of the CDR3 is TGTGCCTGGAGCGATACAGGGGAAGGTGGAAACACCATATATTTT.

The chain uses TRBV4-2 and TRBJ2-1; D uncertain. In germline, CDR1 is LGHNA, CDR2 YNFKEQ. The CDR3 consists of 16 residues. The V end lost 1 base, the J end lost 0 bases, and 10 bases lay between the germline ends. CDR3 bases: TGTGCCAGCAGCCAAGTCTGGGCAACCTCCTACAATGAGCAGTTCTTC. Its translation: CASSQVWATSYNEQFF.

The chain combines TRBV4-1 with TRBJ2-7; D is unresolved. This CDR3 is built from 15 residues. CDR1 and CDR2 (germline): MGHRA, YSYEKL. Between the trimmed V and J ends, which lost 3 bases and 4 bases, there was a span of 16 bases. The CDR3 sequence is CASSHAERKNYEQYF. The CDR3 nucleotides are TGCGCCAGCAGCCACGCTGAGAGAAAGAATTACGAGCAGTACTTC.

Comments on this clonotype: A clone one base away is much larger, so this may be a read error. This chain joins TRBV10-3 and TRBJ2-1; 11 bases are a match to TRBD2. The CDR3 totals 17 residues. J gave up 9 bases and V 2 bases, and 12 bases lay outside the gene matches. Germline assignment: CDR1 ENHRY and CDR2 SYGVKD. The CDR3 protein is CAISESRGLAELSEQFF. The CDR3 nucleotides read TGTGCCATCAGTGAGAGTCGGGGACTAGCGGAACTCAGTGAGCAGTTCTTC.

This clonotype was observed at least ten times. This chain uses TRBV6-1 with TRBJ1-2, with 8 bases lining up with TRBD1. This CDR3 is built from 14 residues. V dropped 5 bases and J dropped 4; count of bases not matched to a gene: 6. Germline values: CDR1 MNHNS, CDR2 SASEGT. As DNA, the CDR3 is TGTGCCAGCAGTCCTCGGACAGGGCCCTATGGCTACACCTTC. Its protein is CASSPRTGPYGYTF.

This clonotype was seen a handful of times. The J gene is TRBJ2-5, the V gene TRBV27; D perhaps matches TRBD2 (6 bases). V dropped 3 bases and J dropped 5 bases, with 13 bases sitting between them. CDR3 length: 14 residues. Germline values: CDR1 MNHEY, CDR2 SMNVEV (reference sequence). The CDR3 sequence: CASSFGLGRETQYF. The CDR3 DNA reads as TGTGCCAGCAGTTTTGGTCTGGGGAGGGAGACCCAGTACTTC.

This clonotype was counted at least ten times. CDR3: CSARDTTDPEAFF. In nucleotides, the CDR3 is TGCAGTGCTAGAGATACGACGGACCCTGAAGCTTTCTTT. The chain combines TRBV20-1 with TRBJ1-1; D uncertain. The germline CDR1 and CDR2 sequences are DFQATT and SNEGSKA (reference sequence). CDR3 size: 13 residues. Trimming removed 0 bases from V and 6 bases from J, with 11 bases in between.

This clonotype was seen many times. The rearrangement links TRBV27 to TRBJ2-1, with D tentatively TRBD2 (6 bases). Germline V gene data show CDR1 as MNHEY and CDR2 as SMNVEV (reference sequence). Trimming removed 4 bases at V and 4 bases at J, with 14 bases between. The length of the CDR3 is 15 residues. For the CDR3, the DNA is TGTGCCAGCAGTTGGGGCGGGAACCTATACAATGAGCAGTTCTTC. It yields the protein CASSWGGNLYNEQFF.

The genes are TRBV11-2 and TRBJ2-3; maybe TRBD2 (7 bases). The germline gives CDR1 SGHAT, CDR2 FQNNGV. The CDR3 runs to 15 residues. Trimming left V 6 bases short and J 2 bases short, with 15 bases between. CDR3 DNA: TGTGCCAGCAGTCCTCGGGGGGCCAACACAGATACGCAGTATTTT. Translated: CASSPRGANTDTQYF.

This clonotype was counted many times. The chain joins TRBV30 to TRBJ2-7; D is unresolved. The V end lost 4 bases, the J end lost 6 bases, and 19 bases lay between the germline ends. In germline, CDR1 is GTSNPN, CDR2 SVGIG (reference sequence). The CDR3 runs 14 residues. The CDR3 reads CAWTDWRTSGEQYF. The CDR3 nucleotides are TGTGCCTGGACAGACTGGCGGACCTCAGGCGAGCAGTACTTC.

This clonotype has more than one count but fewer than ten. The rearrangement uses TRBV28 and TRBJ1-4, with a weak D call TRBD1 (5 bases). Trimming removed 7 bases from V and 3 bases from J, with 12 bases in between. The CDR3 runs to 14 residues. The germline gives CDR1 MDHEN, CDR2 SYDVKM. DNA for the CDR3: TGTGCCAGCACCTCGGGGGGACCTAATGAAAAACTGTTTTTT. Protein sequence: CASTSGGPNEKLFF.

This clonotype has ten or more counts. The genes are TRBV12-3 or TRBV12-4 and TRBJ2-3; 10 bases line up with TRBD2. The CDR3 extends over 16 amino acids. Trimming removed 6 bases from V and 5 bases from J; junction bases left unmatched: 11. The CDR3 loop is CASSTPTSGIRDTQYF. The CDR3 bases are TGTGCCAGCAGCACACCTACTAGCGGGATTCGAGATACGCAGTATTTT.

This clonotype has at least ten counts. The chain recombines TRBV6-5 with TRBJ1-1; D gene unclear. CDR3 size: 14 residues. V was shortened by 2 bases and J by 0 bases, with 7 bases between the two germline ends. Per germline, CDR1 MNHEY and CDR2 SVGAGI. CDR3 loop: CASSYGRMNTEAFF. The DNA of the CDR3 is TGTGCCAGCAGTTACGGCAGAATGAACACTGAAGCTTTCTTT.

J is TRBJ1-3 and V is TRBV20-1, with a possible D match to TRBD1 (5 bases). V lost 0 bases and J 8 bases, leaving 20 bases between the germline ends. Germline CDR1 DFQATT, CDR2 SNEGSKA (reference sequence). There are 16 residues in the CDR3. This CDR3 is CSARDVAAGGGYTIYF. CDR3 coding DNA: TGCAGTGCTAGAGATGTTGCGGCAGGTGGGGGGTACACCATATATTTT.

This clonotype came up a few times. V is TRBV7-9 and J is TRBJ1-1, with D perhaps matching TRBD1 (5 bases). Germline assignment: CDR1 SEHNR and CDR2 FQNEAQ (reference sequence). V was clipped by 2 bases and J by 2 bases, with 12 bases between them. The CDR3 is 15 amino acids. CDR3: CASSLFPRGNTEAFF. CDR3 coding DNA: TGTGCCAGCAGCTTATTTCCAAGGGGCAACACTGAAGCTTTCTTT.

This clonotype was counted ten times or more. This rearrangement joins TRBV7-9 to TRBJ2-1; D gene unclear. CDR1 and CDR2 (germline): SEHNR, FQNEAQ (reference sequence). This CDR3 region has 15 residues. Trimming stripped 3 bases from V and 8 bases from J, with 17 bases between. For the CDR3, the DNA is TGTGCCAGCAGCTTTGGGATCCTGCCCCGGTATGAGCAGTTCTTC. This sequence encodes CASSFGILPRYEQFF.

CDR3: CASSYHGRGTEAFF. DNA of the CDR3: TGTGCCAGCAGTTACCACGGCAGGGGCACTGAAGCTTTCTTT. This chain links TRBV6-2 or TRBV6-3 with TRBJ1-1; TRBD1 might be the D (6 bases). Between the trimmed V and J ends, which lost 2 bases and 4 bases, there was a span of 11 bases. This CDR3 comprises 14 residues. Looked up from germline, CDR1 is MNHEY and CDR2 is SVGEGT.

This clonotype was counted at least ten times. This chain joins TRBV30 and TRBJ2-1, with 9 positions matching TRBD2. CDR3 length: 18 amino acids. J gave up 8 bases and V 5 bases, and 22 bases lay outside the gene matches. The germline V gene encodes CDR1 GTSNPN and CDR2 SVGIG (reference sequence). CDR3 sequence (DNA): TGTGCCTGGGGGGTCTCTGGTAGCGGGAGAGGAGGTGGCGATGAGCAGTTCTTC. Translating it yields CAWGVSGSGRGGGDEQFF.

As regards this clonotype: It may be a read error: a sequence one base away is much more abundant. The rearrangement joins TRBV6-5 to TRBJ1-4, with 11 bases fitting TRBD1. The length of the CDR3 is 16 residues. In germline, CDR1 is MNHEY, CDR2 SVGAGI. The CDR3 spells CASSYDGTGGNEKLLF. CDR3 nucleotides: TGTGCCAGCAGTTACGACGGGACAGGGGGAAATGAAAAACTGCTTTTT.

This clonotype was seen at least ten times. CDR3 sequence (DNA): TGTGCCAGCATACGCGGCCGGGAACTACACGCAGATACGCAGTATTTT. As protein: CASIRGRELHADTQYF. The J gene is TRBJ2-3, the V gene TRBV11-2; D possibly corresponds to TRBD2 (5 bases). Between the trimmed V and J ends, which lost 7 bases and 4 bases, there was a span of 21 bases. The CDR3 contains 16 residues. The germline CDR1 and CDR2 sequences are SGHAT and FQNNGV. The entire variable domain, with the rest obtained from reference TRBV11-2 and TRBJ2-3, is as follows: EAGVAQSPRYKIIEKRQSVAFWCNPISGHATLYWYQQILGQGPKLLIQFQNNGVVDDSQLPKDRFSAERLKGVDSTLKIQPAKLEDSAVYLCASIRGRELHADTQYFGPGTRLTVL.

This clonotype was seen only once. One end of the junction varies from germline; a read error may be responsible. The V gene is TRBV5-8, the J gene TRBJ2-5; TRBD2 matches at 8 bases. The germline gives CDR1 SGHTS, CDR2 YDEGEE. The CDR3 runs 15 residues. Here the CDR3 DNA reads TGCGCCAGCAGCTCGTCCGGGACTAGTATTCAAACCAAGTACTTC. This gives the protein CASSSSGTSIQTKYF.

This chain uses TRBV5-1 with TRBJ1-1; 12 bases fit TRBD1. J was trimmed by 5 bases and V by 5 bases; bases with no gene match: 10. The germline V gene has CDR1 SGHRS and CDR2 YFSETQ. The CDR3 spans 16 residues. CDR3 loop: CASSSNPGQGATEAFF. The CDR3 coding sequence is TGCGCCAGCAGTTCTAACCCGGGACAGGGGGCTACTGAAGCTTTCTTT.